The 12 T cell receptor beta chains below come from one sample, sequenced in a study of T cell changes during pregnancy in multiple sclerosis. Profiling relied on immunoSEQ multiplex PCR, and the TCRdb table lists in-frame clones only, not all of them. Among about 100,000 clones, approximately 93% were seen once, and the ten largest hold about 3.5%. Sequenced here: peripheral blood, sampled after pregnancy. All receptors derive from a female donor with multiple sclerosis, enrolled in a pregnancy study.

The chain uses TRBV25-1 and TRBJ1-4; unclear D gene. Per the germline V gene, CDR1 is MGHDK and CDR2 is SYGVNS. This CDR3 spans 16 amino acids. Trimming took off 2 bases at V and 8 bases at J, with 18 bases between the two ends. CDR3: CASSEMWEPGNEKLFF. The CDR3 DNA reads as TGTGCCAGCAGTGAAATGTGGGAGCCTGGTAACGAAAAACTGTTTTTT.

This sequence joins TRBV19 and TRBJ1-5; tentative D call: TRBD1 (5 bases). Germline V gene data show CDR1 as LNHDA and CDR2 as SQIVND (reference sequence). This CDR3 has 15 residues. Trimming took 4 bases from V and 4 from J, leaving 14 bases between them. The CDR3 DNA reads TGTGCCAGTAGTAGCTACTGGGCAGGGAATCAGCCCCAGCATTTT. Residues: CASSSYWAGNQPQHF.

This chain links TRBV6-5 with TRBJ2-5; D is uncertain. CDR3 length: 13 amino acids. Trimming removed 7 bases from V and 0 bases from J, with 9 bases in between. Germline loops: CDR1 MNHEY, CDR2 SVGAGI. DNA for the CDR3: TGTGCCAGCACTGGAGCAGACCAAGAGACCCAGTACTTC. This translates into CASTGADQETQYF.

This sequence joins TRBV6-6 and TRBJ2-7; no definite D call. Trimming pared 4 bases from V and 2 bases from J, leaving 6 bases between. The CDR3 is made up of 12 amino acids. Per the germline V gene, CDR1 is MNHNY and CDR2 is SVGAGI (reference sequence). This CDR3 is CASSSTPYEQYF. CDR3 DNA sequence: TGTGCCAGCAGTTCAACTCCCTACGAGCAGTACTTC.

The chain has TRBV14 and TRBJ1-1; D gene uncertain. The length of the CDR3 is 15 residues. In germline, CDR1 is SGHDN, CDR2 FVKESK. V lost 1 base, J lost 0 bases, and 9 bases lay in between. DNA for the CDR3: TGTGCCAGCAGCCAAGCAGGATGGATGAACACTGAAGCTTTCTTT. Translation: CASSQAGWMNTEAFF.

The V and J genes are TRBV10-3 and TRBJ2-7; 7 bases map to TRBD2. This CDR3 region has 13 residues. Trimming removed 7 bases from V and 2 bases from J; junction bases left unmatched: 5. Germline V gene data show CDR1 as ENHRY and CDR2 as SYGVKD. In nucleotides, the CDR3 is TGTGCCATCAACGATGGGGGGGCCTACGAGCAGTACTTC. It encodes CAINDGGAYEQYF.

The chain combines TRBV9 with TRBJ2-5; TRBD2 matches 13 bases. Germline loops: CDR1 SGDLS, CDR2 YYNGEE. This CDR3 is 17 amino acids long. Unmatched junction bases numbered 6, after V lost 0 bases and J lost 4 bases. The CDR3 DNA reads as TGTGCCAGCAGCGTAGGAGGACTAGCGGGGGACCTAGAGACCCAGTACTTC. It is translated as CASSVGGLAGDLETQYF.

V is TRBV9 and J is TRBJ2-5; 9 nucleotides align to TRBD2. The V segment lost 0 bases and the J segment 6 bases; nucleotides outside the gene matches: 6. CDR3 size: 15 residues. CDR1 and CDR2 from the germline V gene are SGDLS and YYNGEE. The CDR3 loop reads CASSVGNSGGKTQYF. The CDR3 DNA sequence: TGTGCCAGCAGCGTAGGAAATAGCGGGGGAAAGACCCAGTACTTC.

The chain has TRBV11-1 and TRBJ2-5, with D maybe TRBD2 (6 bases). Germline CDR1 SGHAT, CDR2 FQDESV (reference sequence). The CDR3 contains 17 residues. Trimming stripped 0 bases from V and 2 bases from J, with 16 bases between. CDR3 DNA: TGTGCCAGCAGCTTAGCCTGGGACTTTGCGAATCAAGAGACCCAGTACTTC. Translation gives CASSLAWDFANQETQYF.

The rearrangement uses TRBV2 and TRBJ1-1; possible D gene TRBD1, 6 bases. CDR1 is SNHLY, CDR2 FYNNEI, per germline. CDR3 length: 15 residues. The ends were cut back, 8 bases at V and 3 bases at J, with 19 bases in the middle. The CDR3 bases are TGTGCCAGCGGGAAAAGGACCCCAGGGGACACTGAAGCTTTCTTT. It encodes CASGKRTPGDTEAFF.

The chain joins TRBV2 to TRBJ2-3, with a possible D match to TRBD2 (5 bases). Trimming shortened V by 6 bases and J by 5 bases, and 12 bases separated the two germline ends. The CDR3 contains 13 residues. In germline, CDR1 is SNHLY, CDR2 FYNNEI. CDR3 sequence: CASSPRGGDTQYF. Here the CDR3 DNA reads TGTGCCAGCAGCCCACGGGGTGGAGATACGCAGTATTTT.

The chain recombines TRBV11-2 with TRBJ2-4; a possible D gene is TRBD2 (6 bases). The CDR3 consists of 14 residues. With 5 bases removed from V and 5 bases from J, the gap between germline ends came to 13 bases. Germline lookup yields CDR1 SGHAT and CDR2 FQNNGV. The CDR3 is CASSPGGTENIQYF. The CDR3 DNA is TGTGCCAGCAGCCCCGGGGGAACTGAAAACATTCAGTACTTC.